Included here is one T cell receptor beta chain sequence, with context. Its antigen is undetermined. These data come from a study of molecular identifiers for immune sequencing clone quantification. Study-level findings and limits: Reportedly, one cell's Jurkat TCR RNA was detected within 1,100,000 naive CD8 cells.

Naive CD8 libraries were made from around 18,000 to 910,000 sorted cells, and they used 10%, 30% or 50% RNA. TCRdb processed the PCR reads anew with MiXCR; each CDR3 protein has one entry. The sample consists of about 640,000 distinct CDR3 sequences, nearly 20% of them appearing once. Germline assignment: CDR1 SGHDT and CDR2 YYEEEE. The V end lost 3 bases, the J end lost 2 bases, and 11 bases lay between the germline ends. This CDR3 comprises 14 residues. The clonotype was recovered from a human donor in good health. Some libraries in this study had Jurkat cell RNA spiked in. The sample comprised naive CD8+ T cells from blood, with Jurkat cell RNA spiked in. Subset: FACS-sorted CD8+CD4-CCR7+CD45RA+ naive T cells. The gene calls are TRBV5-6 and TRBJ1-2; D not resolved. DNA of the CDR3: TGTGCCAGCAGCTCGTTAAACAAAAACTATGGCTACACCTTC. Protein product: CASSSLNKNYGYTF.